These 16 T cell receptor beta chains were sequenced from one sample in a study of blood T cell repertoires in COVID-19. Generated by immunoSEQ multiplex PCR, the TCRdb table keeps only in-frame clones and is missing some. The table has approximately 140,000 clones, 87% seen once; the top ten hold approximately 3.8%. Sequenced: PBMCs or T cells enriched from blood (not recorded which). All receptors derive from a woman aged 40 to 50 who had been exposed to COVID-19.

The chain joins TRBV5-1 to TRBJ1-4; D is perhaps TRBD1 (6 bases). V lost 4 bases and J 6 bases, leaving 16 bases between the germline ends. The length of the CDR3 is 15 residues. The V gene's germline CDR1 is SGHRS and CDR2 YFSETQ. Here the CDR3 reads CASSDGQKLYEKLFF. The DNA for the CDR3 is TGCGCCAGCAGCGACGGACAGAAATTGTATGAAAAACTGTTTTTT.

The chain uses TRBV11-2 and TRBJ2-7; 12 positions match TRBD1. The CDR3 consists of 14 residues. CDR1 SGHAT and CDR2 FQNNGV come from the germline V gene. V shed 5 bases, J shed 6 bases, and the junction held 5 bases outside the gene matches. The CDR3 loop reads CASSAGTGGGEQYF. The DNA for the CDR3 is TGTGCCAGCAGCGCAGGGACAGGGGGCGGCGAGCAGTACTTC.

The rearrangement joins TRBV28 to TRBJ2-7, with D tentatively TRBD2 (7 bases). Trimming shortened V by 2 bases and J by 7 bases, and 12 bases separated the two germline ends. CDR1 is MDHEN, CDR2 SYDVKM, per germline. The CDR3 contains 13 residues. Written as DNA, the CDR3 is TGTGCCAGCAGTTTAGGCGGGGGCGTTGAGCAGTACTTC. Translation: CASSLGGGVEQYF. Together with reference TRBV28 and TRBJ2-7, the CDR3 gives the full variable domain: DVKVTQSSRYLVKRTGEKVFLECVQDMDHENMFWYRQDPGLGLRLIYFSYDVKMKEKGDIPEGYSVSREKKERFSLILESASTNQTSMYLCASSLGGGVEQYFGPGTRLTVT.

A single count supports this clone. This chain connects TRBV9 to TRBJ1-5, with no clear D. The length of the CDR3 is 17 residues. V lost 6 bases, J lost 3 bases, and 22 bases lay in between. CDR1 and CDR2 (germline): SGDLS, YYNGEE. Here the CDR3 DNA reads TGTGCCAGCACCCGGGTCCTACTAGCAACCGTCAATCAGCCCCAGCATTTT. Its translation: CASTRVLLATVNQPQHF.

The V gene is TRBV11-2, the J gene TRBJ2-7; D remains unclear. The V gene's germline CDR1 is SGHAT and CDR2 FQNNGV. The germline V and J ends were trimmed by 6 bases and 2 bases, with 17 bases remaining between them. The CDR3 has 15 residues. CDR3 in amino acids: CASRLLADFTYEQYF. The DNA of the CDR3 is TGTGCCAGCAGACTTCTTGCAGACTTTACCTACGAGCAGTACTTC.

In its sample, this clone was seen once. This chain links TRBV6-1 with TRBJ1-5; the D is unclear. The V end was cut by 5 bases, the J end by 0 bases, with 11 bases between. From germline, CDR1 is MNHNS and CDR2 SASEGT. The CDR3 totals 15 residues. CDR3 loop: CASSPDGNSNQPQHF. As DNA, the CDR3 is TGTGCCAGCAGTCCTGACGGGAATAGCAATCAGCCCCAGCATTTT.

The gene calls are TRBV9 and TRBJ2-7; tentatively, D is TRBD1 (5 bases). V shed 0 bases and J shed 4 bases, with 14 bases lying between them. This CDR3 contains 15 residues. Germline V gene lookup returns CDR1 SGDLS and CDR2 YYNGEE. The CDR3 reads CASSVGVKRGYEQYF. DNA of the CDR3: TGTGCCAGCAGCGTAGGAGTGAAAAGGGGTTACGAGCAGTACTTC.

The chain carries TRBV5-1 and TRBJ2-1; 7 positions agree with TRBD1. The CDR3 totals 14 residues. In germline, CDR1 is SGHRS, CDR2 YFSETQ. J was trimmed by 8 bases and V by 4 bases; bases with no gene match: 9. CDR3 protein: CASSPGQSWDEQFF. In DNA form, the CDR3 reads TGCGCCAGCAGCCCGGGACAGTCTTGGGATGAGCAGTTCTTC.

J is TRBJ2-7 and V is TRBV10-3; 10 nucleotides match TRBD2. V trimming: 6 bases; J trimming: 3 bases; junction bases outside the gene matches: 5. CDR1 is ENHRY, CDR2 SYGVKD, per germline. There are 14 residues in the CDR3. In DNA form, the CDR3 reads TGTGCCATCAGGGGGGCTAGCGGGGGCTACGAGCAGTACTTC. Amino acids: CAIRGASGGYEQYF.

The chain is built from TRBV2 and TRBJ2-2, with D maybe TRBD1 (6 bases). Deletions cut 5 bases from V and 4 bases from J, with 11 bases between. CDR1 is SNHLY, CDR2 FYNNEI, per germline. The CDR3 loop spans 14 amino acids. CDR3 residues: CASSPRDITGELFF. The DNA for the CDR3 is TGTGCCAGCAGTCCCCGGGACATCACCGGGGAGCTGTTTTTT. The complete variable domain, with remaining parts taken from reference TRBV2 and TRBJ2-2, reads EPEVTQTPSHQVTQMGQEVILRCVPISNHLYFYWYRQILGQKVEFLVSFYNNEISEKSEIFDDQFSVERPDGSNFTLKIRSTKLEDSAMYFCASSPRDITGELFFGEGSRLTVL.

This clone was seen only once. This chain joins TRBV7-2 and TRBJ2-1; possibly TRBD2 for D (6 bases). V lost 4 bases, J lost 2 bases, and 15 bases lay in between. The CDR3 length is 16 residues. Germline CDR1 SGHTA, CDR2 FQGNSA. CDR3 sequence: CASSSRAGPTYNEQFF. Written as DNA, the CDR3 is TGTGCCAGCAGCTCCCGGGCGGGGCCGACCTACAATGAGCAGTTCTTC.

The chain couples TRBV5-6 to TRBJ2-1; no clear D gene. Germline CDR1 SGHDT, CDR2 YYEEEE. The CDR3 is 14 amino acids. V lost 1 base, J lost 4 bases, and 9 bases lay in between. As DNA, the CDR3 is TGTGCCAGCAGCTTGTTAACAGTTTACAATGAGCAGTTCTTC. Its translation: CASSLLTVYNEQFF. The complete variable domain, with remaining parts taken from reference TRBV5-6 and TRBJ2-1, reads DAGVTQSPTHLIKTRGQQVTLRCSPKSGHDTVSWYQQALGQGPQFIFQYYEEEERQRGNFPDRFSGHQFPNYSSELNVNALLLGDSALYLCASSLLTVYNEQFFGPGTRLTVL.

V is TRBV1 and J is TRBJ2-1; the table assigns TRBD2, which was not confirmed against the DNA. TRBV1 is a pseudogene segment. This CDR3 is built from 18 residues. CDR3 nucleotide sequence: TGCACCAGCAGCCGCAGGACTAGCGGGCGAGCGTTGTACGATGAGCAGTTCTTC. It encodes CTSSRRTSGRALYDEQFF.

The J gene is TRBJ2-1, the V gene TRBV7-9; D perhaps matches TRBD1 (6 bases). The V gene lost 6 bases and the J gene lost 0 bases, with 12 bases spanning the gap. Germline V gene data show CDR1 as SEHNR and CDR2 as FQNEAQ (reference sequence). The length of the CDR3 is 15 residues. CDR3 DNA sequence: TGTGCCAGCAGGTCTGGGGGCATCTCCTACAATGAGCAGTTCTTC. Its translation is CASRSGGISYNEQFF.

The rearrangement uses TRBV19 and TRBJ1-3; the D is unclear. Trimming shortened V by 8 bases and J by 2 bases, and 16 bases separated the two germline ends. Germline V CDR1 and CDR2: LNHDA, SQIVND (reference sequence). The CDR3 length is 15 residues. CDR3 coding DNA: TGTGCCAGTGATTCGAAGACCGGGGCTGGAAACACCATATATTTT. Translated: CASDSKTGAGNTIYF.

The V call is TRBV12-5, the J call TRBJ1-1, with 7 bases aligning to TRBD1. Germline V lookup: CDR1 LGHNT, CDR2 FRNRAP. Trimming cost V 4 bases and J 6 bases; bases outside gene matches: 20. The CDR3 is 18 amino acids. In DNA, the CDR3 is TGTGCTAGTGGTTCCCAGAAAGGAGGCCGGGACAGTACCCCTGAAGCTTTCTTT. This translates into CASGSQKGGRDSTPEAFF. Full variable domain (rest looked up from reference TRBV12-5 and TRBJ1-1): DARVTQTPRHKVTEMGQEVTMRCQPILGHNTVFWYRQTMMQGLELLAYFRNRAPLDDSGMPKDRFSAEMPDATLATLKIQPSEPRDSAVYFCASGSQKGGRDSTPEAFFGQGTRLTVV.